The entry that follows covers one T cell receptor (beta chain) sequence. Original handling: Estimation of nucleated cell counts relied on the amplification of reference gene primers. Measured with immunoSEQ multiplex PCR; TCRdb has only the in-frame clones, and not every one. Clone size and V and J calls were adopted from that table, with D and trimming inferred from the DNA. The sample contains 120,000 to 150,000 clones, 70% to 90% of which appear only once. The data derive from a study of blood T cell repertoires in COVID-19. Across the study: Samples came from the United States, Italy and Spain, spanning acute and convalescent COVID-19.

V shed 5 bases, J shed 5 bases, and the junction held 12 bases outside the gene matches. The CDR3 contains 17 residues. Germline V CDR1 and CDR2: SGHDT, YYEEEE. The V gene is TRBV5-6, the J gene TRBJ2-1; 11 positions agree with TRBD2. The sequence derives from an older woman with COVID-19, enrolled during active disease. The sample comprised peripheral blood. CDR3 residues: CASSFGVGLADNNEQFF. CDR3 sequence (DNA): TGTGCCAGCAGTTTTGGCGTGGGACTAGCGGATAACAATGAGCAGTTCTTC.